This TCR beta chain was profiled in a study of sequential checkpoint blockade in melanoma. Looking at the study overall: Arm A got nivolumab then ipilimumab; arm B the reverse, 1:1. TCRβ was sequenced from DNA of about 96 pretreatment tumors. Twenty-two patients had matched tumor biopsies before treatment and at week 13 after nivolumab or ipilimumab alone.

Only a few counts were recorded for this clone. CDR1 GTSNPN and CDR2 SVGIG come from the germline V gene (reference sequence). The V end was cut by 3 bases, the J end by 10 bases, with 12 bases between. CDR3 length: 11 amino acids. Described treatment: randomized to nivolumab then ipilimumab (arm A) or the reverse (arm B). Patients had received no earlier DNA-damaging chemotherapy. Method: immunoSEQ multiplex PCR; TCRdb's copy keeps in-frame clones and lacks some. The table has about 6,100 clones, 15% to 20% seen once. This chain uses TRBV30 with TRBJ1-1; D gene unclear. This specimen was tumor tissue (inferred from file names), taken from a patient given nivolumab and ipilimumab in sequence. The TCR originated in a human donor with melanoma. CDR3 sequence: CAWRSAGGAFF. CDR3 DNA sequence: TGTGCCTGGAGGAGTGCCGGTGGAGCTTTCTTT. Complete variable domain (other parts from reference TRBV30 and TRBJ1-1): SQTIHQWPATLVQPVGSPLSLECTVEGTSNPNLYWYRQAAGRGLQLLFYSVGIGQISSEVPQNLSASRPQDRQFILSSKKLLLSDSGFYLCAWRSAGGAFFGQGTRLTVV.